The 12 T cell receptor beta chains below all came from one sample that was sequenced in a study of cytomegalovirus exposure and HLA in healthy donors (dated by TCRdb to about 2017). Libraries came from the immunoSEQ multiplex PCR assay. For the multiplex PCR, a mixture combining 60 forward primers for TCR Vbeta segments and 13 reverse primers for TCR Jbeta segments was used. TCRdb carries this immuneACCESS record with in-frame sequences only. Its versions omit some clonotypes, under half of them owing to an unresolved V gene in the studies checked, with the rest unexplained. Within this sample are 150,000 or so clones, with 77% of them counted one time only. Of the sample, approximately 1.6% is held by the ten largest clones. What was sequenced was PBMCs. These receptor sequences come from a woman in her twenties or thirties in good health and CMV-seronegative.

The J gene is TRBJ1-5, the V gene TRBV30, with D possibly matching TRBD1 (6 bases). Germline-derived CDR1 and CDR2 are GTSNPN and SVGIG (reference sequence). This CDR3 comprises 12 residues. The V end lost 2 bases, the J end lost 5 bases, and 7 bases lay between the germline ends. For the CDR3, the DNA is TGTGCCTGGAGTTCAGGGGATCAGCCCCAGCATTTT. This sequence encodes CAWSSGDQPQHF. Complete variable domain (other parts from reference TRBV30 and TRBJ1-5): SQTIHQWPATLVQPVGSPLSLECTVEGTSNPNLYWYRQAAGRGLQLLFYSVGIGQISSEVPQNLSASRPQDRQFILSSKKLLLSDSGFYLCAWSSGDQPQHFGDGTRLSIL.

The chain links TRBV29-1 to TRBJ2-1, with TRBD1 identical over 12 bases. V lost 4 bases, J lost 3 bases, and 7 bases stayed unmatched. Germline values: CDR1 SQVTM, CDR2 ANQGSEA. The CDR3 totals 16 residues. The CDR3 spells CSVAPGTGGSYNEQFF. In DNA, the CDR3 is TGCAGCGTTGCGCCTGGGACAGGGGGCAGCTACAATGAGCAGTTCTTC.

The gene calls are TRBV7-2 and TRBJ2-5; 8 bases fit TRBD1. Germline CDR1 and CDR2: SGHTA and FQGNSA. This CDR3 has 14 residues. V lost 5 bases and J lost 5; bases outside the gene matches: 7. This chain's CDR3 is CASSLGQGWETQYF. CDR3 in DNA: TGTGCCAGCAGCCTTGGACAGGGCTGGGAGACCCAGTACTTC.

The chain couples TRBV18 to TRBJ2-1; 8 bases agree with TRBD2. This CDR3 spans 16 amino acids. Germline lookup yields CDR1 KGHSH and CDR2 LQKENI. V dropped 6 bases and J dropped 3; count of bases not matched to a gene: 10. As DNA, the CDR3 is TGTGCCAGCTCCAATCTAGCGGGCGGGAACTACAATGAGCAGTTCTTC. This gives the protein CASSNLAGGNYNEQFF.

This rearrangement joins TRBV6-6 to TRBJ1-1, with D uncertain. This CDR3 is built from 13 residues. Germline assignment: CDR1 MNHNY and CDR2 SVGAGI (reference sequence). V was shortened by 6 bases and J by 3 bases, with 11 bases between the two germline ends. The CDR3 nucleotides read TGTGCCAGCAGACCTCCTACCCACACTGAAGCTTTCTTT. Its protein product is CASRPPTHTEAFF.

The chain recombines TRBV6-1 with TRBJ1-4; D is possibly TRBD1 (6 bases). V lost 0 bases, J lost 3 bases, and 11 bases lay in between. Germline V CDR1 and CDR2: MNHNS, SASEGT. This CDR3 contains 16 residues. The CDR3 nucleotides are TGTGCCAGCAGTGAAGCGCTTCGACAGGCTAATGAAAAACTGTTTTTT. This codes for CASSEALRQANEKLFF.

The V call is TRBV4-3, the J call TRBJ1-1; possibly TRBD1 for D (5 bases). CDR1 and CDR2 from the germline V gene are LGHNA and YSLEER. V gave up 0 bases and J gave up 0 bases, with 11 bases separating them. The CDR3 covers 16 residues. CDR3 region: CASSQDPPGLNTEAFF. Here the CDR3 DNA reads TGCGCCAGCAGCCAAGATCCCCCAGGGTTGAACACTGAAGCTTTCTTT.

The CDR3 here is CASSLAGETQYF. CDR3 sequence (DNA): TGTGCCAGCAGCTTGGCCGGGGAGACCCAGTACTTC. The chain joins TRBV5-4 to TRBJ2-5, with D unresolved. Germline loops: CDR1 SGHNT, CDR2 YYREEE (reference sequence). Between the trimmed V and J ends, which lost 0 bases and 5 bases, there was a span of 5 bases. The CDR3 has 12 amino acids.

The chain uses TRBV5-1 and TRBJ2-5; TRBD2 aligns across 11 bases. The J segment lost 2 bases and the V segment lost 4 bases, leaving 7 bases of the junction unmatched. This CDR3 has 16 residues. CDR1 and CDR2 (germline): SGHRS, YFSETQ. CDR3 coding DNA: TGCGCCAGCAGCACCGGACTAGCGGGTTTTCAAGAGACCCAGTACTTC. It codes for CASSTGLAGFQETQYF.

V usage is TRBV6-6 and J usage is TRBJ2-3, with 8 positions matching TRBD2. The ends lost 7 bases at V and 4 bases at J; junction bases unmatched: 13. This CDR3 is built from 16 residues. The V gene's germline CDR1 is MNHNY and CDR2 SVGAGI (reference sequence). CDR3 in DNA: TGTGCCAGCACCCCAATAGGGCGGGGGGATTCAGATACGCAGTATTTT. This sequence encodes CASTPIGRGDSDTQYF.

This clone has a handful of counts. The chain uses TRBV5-4 and TRBJ2-1; TRBD2 matches at 10 bases. CDR1 SGHNT and CDR2 YYREEE come from the germline V gene (reference sequence). V shed 0 bases, J shed 2 bases, and the junction held 2 bases outside the gene matches. The CDR3 spans 16 residues. The CDR3 coding sequence is TGTGCCAGCAGCTTGGTCCTAGCGGGGGCCTACAATGAGCAGTTCTTC. As protein: CASSLVLAGAYNEQFF. The variable domain in full, completed from reference TRBV5-4 and TRBJ2-1, reads ETGVTQSPTHLIKTRGQQVTLRCSSQSGHNTVSWYQQALGQGPQFIFQYYREEENGRGNFPPRFSGLQFPNYSSELNVNALELDDSALYLCASSLVLAGAYNEQFFGPGTRLTVL.

The J gene is TRBJ2-7, the V gene TRBV7-6, with TRBD2 identical over 7 bases. The J segment lost 0 bases and the V segment lost 5 bases, leaving 7 bases of the junction unmatched. The CDR3 contains 15 residues. The germline V gene has CDR1 SGHVS and CDR2 FNYEAQ. CDR3 nucleotides: TGTGCCAGCAGCGGCGGGAGTGTGAACTCCTACGAGCAGTACTTC. Translated, it gives CASSGGSVNSYEQYF.